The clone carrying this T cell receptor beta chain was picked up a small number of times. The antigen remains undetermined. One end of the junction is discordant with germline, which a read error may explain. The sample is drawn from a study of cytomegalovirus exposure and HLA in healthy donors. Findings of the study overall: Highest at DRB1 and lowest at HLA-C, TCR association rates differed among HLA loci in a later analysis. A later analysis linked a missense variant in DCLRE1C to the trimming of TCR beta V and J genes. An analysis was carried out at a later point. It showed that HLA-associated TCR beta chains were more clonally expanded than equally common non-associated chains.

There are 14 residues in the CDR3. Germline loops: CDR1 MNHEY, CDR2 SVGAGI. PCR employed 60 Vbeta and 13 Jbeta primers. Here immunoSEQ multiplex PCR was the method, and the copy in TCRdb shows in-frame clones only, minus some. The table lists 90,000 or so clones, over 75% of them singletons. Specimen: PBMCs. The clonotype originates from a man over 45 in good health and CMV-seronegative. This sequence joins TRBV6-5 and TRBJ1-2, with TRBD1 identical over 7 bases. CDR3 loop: CASSYSDRSYGYTF. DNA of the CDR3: TGTGCCAGCAGCTACTCGGACAGGAGCTATGGCTACACCTTC.